A selection of T cell receptor beta chains follows, all from one sample in a study of PD-1 blockade in classical Hodgkin lymphoma. The protocol was immunoSEQ multiplex PCR, while the TCRdb copy is restricted to in-frame clones and leaves out a portion. The sample yields over 20,000 clones, over 60% seen once. The sample here was peripheral blood mononuclear cells (PBMCs), taken at baseline. The receptors derive from a human donor with classical Hodgkin lymphoma. Each CDR3 is given with its conserved first and last residue. Each record gives: D gene, V gene, clone size, J gene, CDR3 protein, CDR3 DNA. D genes are given only for firm matches. The size entry is marked missing in some rows and otherwise reads once, few, many or a size class.

.	TRBV6-1	.	TRBJ1-1	CASSYLAGWKAFF	TGTGCCAGCAGTTATCTGGCAGGGTGGAAAGCTTTCTTT
TRBD1	TRBV2	.	TRBJ2-2	CASSEQTGGSNTGELFF	TGTGCCAGCAGTGAACAGACAGGGGGAAGTAACACCGGGGAGCTGTTTTTT
.	TRBV19	.	TRBJ2-5	CASSILSIGGLPQETQYF	TGTGCCAGTAGTATTCTATCGATTGGGGGACTCCCTCAAGAGACCCAGTACTTC
.	TRBV27	few	TRBJ1-1	CASKRFGGGTEAFF	TGTGCCAGCAAGAGGTTTGGGGGCGGCACTGAAGCTTTCTTT
.	TRBV27	.	TRBJ2-5	CASSPNRRGLLETQYF	TGTGCCAGCAGTCCTAATCGCCGGGGGCTCTTGGAGACCCAGTACTTC
.	TRBV27	once	TRBJ2-5	CASSSLTRDRETQYF	TGTGCCAGCAGTTCCCTGACCAGGGATCGGGAGACCCAGTACTTC
TRBD1	TRBV29-1	once	TRBJ1-1	CSVEKTGLNTEAFF	TGCAGCGTTGAAAAGACAGGGCTGAACACTGAAGCTTTCTTT
.	TRBV10-3	once	TRBJ1-3	CAISLGLSSGNTIYF	TGTGCCATCAGTCTGGGTCTTAGCTCTGGAAACACCATATATTTT
TRBD1	TRBV27	.	TRBJ1-1	CASSQATGVTEAFF	TGTGCCAGCAGCCAAGCGACAGGGGTGACTGAAGCTTTCTTT
.	TRBV30	.	TRBJ1-2	CAWSARTDGYTF	TGTGCCTGGAGTGCCAGGACAGATGGCTACACCTTC
.	TRBV4-3	.	TRBJ2-2	CASSQDIVGGELFF	TGCGCCAGCAGCCAAGATATAGTAGGTGGGGAGCTGTTTTTT
.	TRBV19	.	TRBJ1-3	CASSIISGNTIYF	TGTGCCAGTAGTATCATCTCTGGAAACACCATATATTTT
.	TRBV6-1	.	TRBJ1-1	CASSEARRSEAFF	TGTGCCAGCAGTGAAGCGCGCAGGAGCGAAGCTTTCTTT
.	TRBV19	.	TRBJ2-2	CASVRGGNANTGELFF	TGTGCCAGCGTTAGAGGAGGGAACGCGAACACCGGGGAGCTGTTTTTT
.	TRBV29-1	.	TRBJ2-5	CSVGVGRQTQYF	TGCAGCGTTGGGGTAGGGAGGCAGACCCAGTACTTC
TRBD2	TRBV6-1	once	TRBJ2-5	CASRGLAGVETQYF	TGTGCCAGCAGAGGACTAGCGGGAGTAGAGACCCAGTACTTC
.	TRBV10-3	.	TRBJ2-3	CAIGGADTQYF	TGTGCCATCGGGGGCGCAGATACGCAGTATTTT
.	TRBV27	once	TRBJ1-2	CASSLYPLLNGYTF	TGTGCCAGCAGTTTATACCCTTTATTAAACGGCTACACCTTC
.	TRBV21-1	.	TRBJ2-5	CASSKVIGGAEETQYF	TGTGCCAGCAGCAAAGTTATAGGAGGGGCTGAGGAGACCCAGTACTTC
TRBD2	TRBV7-2	.	TRBJ2-3	CASSYLAGGSGDTQYF	TGTGCCAGCAGCTACCTAGCGGGAGGGTCCGGAGATACGCAGTATTTT
.	TRBV7-8	.	TRBJ1-4	CASSLTATNEKLFF	TGTGCCAGCAGCTTAACGGCAACTAATGAAAAACTGTTTTTT
.	TRBV9	.	TRBJ1-2	CASSGEGHSYGYTF	TGTGCCAGCAGCGGCGAGGGACACTCCTATGGCTACACCTTC
.	TRBV9	.	TRBJ2-2	CASSVRMAGNTGELFF	TGTGCCAGCAGCGTAAGAATGGCGGGGAACACCGGGGAGCTGTTTTTT
.	TRBV4-3	.	TRBJ1-2	CASSQEDARELFNYGYTF	TGCGCCAGCAGCCAAGAGGATGCTAGGGAACTATTTAACTATGGCTACACCTTC
.	TRBV19	.	TRBJ2-5	CASSRGFQETQYF	TGTGCCAGTAGTAGGGGATTCCAAGAGACCCAGTACTTC
.	TRBV19	few	TRBJ1-6	CASGHSNSPLHF	TGTGCCAGTGGGCACAGCAATTCACCCCTCCACTTT
.	TRBV28	.	TRBJ2-1	CASLNPRYNEQFF	TGTGCCAGTTTGAACCCCCGGTACAATGAGCAGTTCTTC
.	TRBV7-9	.	TRBJ1-4	CASSLGFDRKHGEKLFF	TGTGCCAGCAGCTTGGGGTTCGACAGGAAACACGGGGAAAAACTGTTTTTT
.	TRBV27	.	TRBJ2-6	CASSTASGQTGANVLTF	TGTGCCAGCAGTACGGCCAGTGGGCAGACCGGGGCCAACGTCCTGACTTTC
TRBD1	TRBV6-6	.	TRBJ2-1	CASKTGVNEQFF	TGTGCCAGCAAGACAGGGGTGAATGAGCAGTTCTTC
.	TRBV4-1	.	TRBJ1-5	CASSPLADKPQHF	TGCGCCAGCAGCCCACTCGCCGATAAGCCCCAGCATTTT
TRBD2	TRBV10-3	.	TRBJ2-3	CAISDRSGRAARTDTQYF	TGTGCCATCAGTGACAGAAGCGGGAGGGCCGCGAGGACAGATACGCAGTATTTT
.	TRBV11-2	.	TRBJ1-2	CASSLEGNRPNYGYTF	TGTGCCAGCAGCTTAGAGGGGAACAGACCTAACTATGGCTACACCTTC
TRBD2	TRBV4-3	.	TRBJ2-3	CASSQGGGFTDTQYF	TGCGCCAGCAGCCAAGGGGGGGGGTTCACAGATACGCAGTATTTT
.	TRBV4-1	.	TRBJ1-4	CASSQAAGGLINEKLFF	TGCGCCAGCAGCCAAGCTGCGGGCGGGTTAATTAATGAAAAACTGTTTTTT
.	TRBV7-3	.	TRBJ2-7	CASSVWAAYEQYF	TGTGCCAGCAGCGTCTGGGCAGCCTACGAGCAGTACTTC
TRBD2	TRBV10-3	.	TRBJ2-5	CAISVGGGGETQYF	TGTGCCATCAGTGTCGGCGGGGGGGGAGAGACCCAGTACTTC
TRBD2	TRBV19	.	TRBJ2-1	CASRRTSGFTDEQFF	TGTGCCAGCCGCCGGACTAGCGGGTTTACTGATGAGCAGTTCTTC